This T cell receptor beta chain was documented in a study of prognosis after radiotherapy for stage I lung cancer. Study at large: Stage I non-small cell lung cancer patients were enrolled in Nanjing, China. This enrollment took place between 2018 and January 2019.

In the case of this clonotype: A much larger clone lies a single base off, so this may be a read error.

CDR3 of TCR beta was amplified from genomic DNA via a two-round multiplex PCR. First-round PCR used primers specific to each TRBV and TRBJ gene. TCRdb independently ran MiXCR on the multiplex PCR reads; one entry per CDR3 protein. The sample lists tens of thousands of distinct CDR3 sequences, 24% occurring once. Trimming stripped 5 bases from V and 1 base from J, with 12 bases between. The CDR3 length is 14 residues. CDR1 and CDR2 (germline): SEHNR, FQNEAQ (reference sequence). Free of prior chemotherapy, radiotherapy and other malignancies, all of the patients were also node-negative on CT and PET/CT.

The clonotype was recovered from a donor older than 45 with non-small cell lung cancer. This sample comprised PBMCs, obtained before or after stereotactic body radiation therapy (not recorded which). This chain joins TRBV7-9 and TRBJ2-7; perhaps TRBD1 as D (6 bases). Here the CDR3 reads CASSPVQGSYEQYF. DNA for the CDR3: TGTGCCAGCAGCCCCGTACAGGGATCCTACGAGCAGTACTTC. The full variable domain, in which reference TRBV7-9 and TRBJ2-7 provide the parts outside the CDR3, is DTGVSQNPRHKITKRGQNVTFRCDPISEHNRLYWYRQTLGQGPEFLTYFQNEAQLEKSRLLSDRFSAERPKGSFSTLEIQRTEQGDSAMYLCASSPVQGSYEQYFGPGTRLTVT.